The 17 T cell receptor beta chains in this list originate from one sample, sequenced in a study of cytomegalovirus exposure and HLA in healthy donors. Amplification used 60 Vbeta primers and 13 Jbeta primers. Sequenced by immunoSEQ multiplex PCR; TCRdb stores in-frame clones only, minus some. The table lists 90,000 to 140,000 clones, approximately 16% of them singletons. Sequences were obtained from PBMCs. Receptor source: a female donor in good health and CMV-seronegative.

This clone was observed a few times. J is TRBJ1-2 and V is TRBV19, with 8 nucleotides matching TRBD1. Germline V gives CDR1 LNHDA, CDR2 SQIVND (reference sequence). The CDR3 covers 15 residues. Trimming took 0 bases from V and 4 from J; bases not matched to a gene: 4. The CDR3 protein is CASSIDGQGPYGYTF. CDR3 nucleotide sequence: TGTGCCAGTAGTATAGACGGACAGGGACCCTATGGCTACACCTTC.

This clone was counted between two and nine times. The CDR3 sequence: CASRPSGGYNEQFF. CDR3 nucleotide sequence: TGCGCCAGCAGACCTAGCGGGGGTTACAATGAGCAGTTCTTC. The chain uses TRBV5-1 and TRBJ2-1; 10 bases are shared with TRBD2. Germline V CDR1 and CDR2: SGHRS, YFSETQ. CDR3 size: 14 residues. Trimming removed 5 bases from V and 4 bases from J; junction bases left unmatched: 3.

This clone showed up just a few times. V gene TRBV11-2 combines with J gene TRBJ1-1; no definite D call. Trimming removed 2 bases at V and 1 base at J, with 8 bases between. Germline-derived CDR1 and CDR2 are SGHAT and FQNNGV. CDR3 length: 14 residues. Here the CDR3 DNA reads TGTGCCAGCAGCTTATCGGTCGGGAACACTGAAGCTTTCTTT. It encodes CASSLSVGNTEAFF.

The chain employs TRBV5-6 and TRBJ1-2, with no clear D. V was clipped by 4 bases and J by 0 bases, with 10 bases between them. This CDR3 spans 14 amino acids. From germline, CDR1 is SGHDT and CDR2 YYEEEE. The CDR3 bases are TGTGCCAGCAGCCTTGGAGCCACTAACTATGGCTACACCTTC. Translating gives CASSLGATNYGYTF. Together with reference TRBV5-6 and TRBJ1-2, the CDR3 gives the full variable domain: DAGVTQSPTHLIKTRGQQVTLRCSPKSGHDTVSWYQQALGQGPQFIFQYYEEEERQRGNFPDRFSGHQFPNYSSELNVNALLLGDSALYLCASSLGATNYGYTFGSGTRLTVV.

This clone was seen a handful of times. The V gene is TRBV14, the J gene TRBJ2-1; TRBD2 aligns across 7 bases. This CDR3 has 16 amino acids. Germline V lookup: CDR1 SGHDN, CDR2 FVKESK. J was trimmed by 4 bases and V by 4 bases; bases with no gene match: 10. The CDR3 here is CASSPPGLAVYNEQFF. The CDR3 DNA follows: TGTGCCAGCAGCCCCCCTGGGCTAGCGGTATACAATGAGCAGTTCTTC.

The J gene is TRBJ2-7, the V gene TRBV13, with D maybe TRBD2 (6 bases). Germline assignment: CDR1 PRHDT and CDR2 FYEKMQ (reference sequence). The CDR3 loop spans 14 amino acids. The V end lost 3 bases, the J end lost 2 bases, and 11 bases lay between the germline ends. DNA for the CDR3: TGTGCCAGCAGCTTCGAGCGGGTAGCCTACGAGCAGTACTTC. Translation: CASSFERVAYEQYF. The full variable domain, in which reference TRBV13 and TRBJ2-7 provide the parts outside the CDR3, is AAGVIQSPRHLIKEKRETATLKCYPIPRHDTVYWYQQGPGQDPQFLISFYEKMQSDKGSIPDRFSAQQFSDYHSELNMSSLELGDSALYFCASSFERVAYEQYFGPGTRLTVT.

This clone occurred a few times. CDR3 protein: CASSPNEQFF. The CDR3 DNA reads TGTGCCAGCAGTCCTAATGAGCAGTTCTTC. This chain connects TRBV9 to TRBJ2-1; unclear D gene. Germline V gives CDR1 SGDLS, CDR2 YYNGEE. Between the trimmed V and J ends, which lost 5 bases and 7 bases, there was a span of 4 bases. This CDR3 has 10 residues.

This clone was counted between two and nine times. The rearrangement joins TRBV6-1 to TRBJ1-2, with D tentatively TRBD1 (6 bases). This CDR3 is built from 13 residues. The V end lost 4 bases, the J end lost 3 bases, and 9 bases lay between the germline ends. Germline lookup yields CDR1 MNHNS and CDR2 SASEGT. CDR3 in DNA: TGTGCCAGCAGTGTCTCAGGGGACTATGGCTACACCTTC. It codes for CASSVSGDYGYTF.

DNA of the CDR3: TGTGCCAGCAGCCTGTCTGAAGCTTTCTTT. It encodes CASSLSEAFF. The chain couples TRBV7-9 to TRBJ1-1; D gene ambiguous. The CDR3 runs to 10 residues. The V gene's germline CDR1 is SEHNR and CDR2 FQNEAQ (reference sequence). V lost 5 bases and J lost 6, with 4 bases in between.

The chain joins TRBV10-3 to TRBJ2-1; perhaps TRBD2 as D (5 bases). The CDR3 consists of 17 residues. CDR1 is ENHRY, CDR2 SYGVKD, per germline. Trimming took 0 bases from V and 5 from J, leaving 17 bases between them. The CDR3 is CAISESTRGHPNNEQFF. CDR3 nucleotides: TGTGCCATCAGTGAGTCGACTCGAGGGCACCCGAACAATGAGCAGTTCTTC.

This clone has just a few counts. In DNA form, the CDR3 reads TGTGCCTGGGCCCTAAACGGGGGTCAGCCCCAGCATTTT. This codes for CAWALNGGQPQHF. This sequence joins TRBV30 and TRBJ1-5; possibly TRBD1 for D (5 bases). The germline V gene has CDR1 GTSNPN and CDR2 SVGIG (reference sequence). This CDR3 comprises 13 residues. Trimming cost V 5 bases and J 6 bases, with 14 bases left between them.

This clone was picked up a small number of times. J is TRBJ1-4 and V is TRBV6-6; a possible D gene is TRBD1 (6 bases). Germline loops: CDR1 MNHNY, CDR2 SVGAGI (reference sequence). V lost 3 bases, J lost 6 bases, and 11 bases lay in between. The CDR3 has 14 amino acids. The chain's CDR3 is CASSYGTSDEKLFF. Here the CDR3 DNA reads TGTGCCAGCAGTTATGGGACATCGGATGAAAAACTGTTTTTT.

This chain connects TRBV19 to TRBJ1-5, with 9 bases matching TRBD1. J gave up 4 bases and V 5 bases, and 12 bases lay outside the gene matches. The CDR3 totals 17 residues. CDR1 LNHDA and CDR2 SQIVND come from the germline V gene (reference sequence). The CDR3, as DNA: TGTGCCAGTAGTTCCCGGACAGGGGCCTCTGGAAATCAGCCCCAGCATTTT. Its translation is CASSSRTGASGNQPQHF.

The gene calls are TRBV7-3 and TRBJ2-5; D is ambiguous. V gave up 5 bases and J gave up 2 bases, with 9 bases separating them. This CDR3 is 13 amino acids long. CDR1 is SGHTA and CDR2 is FQGTGA in the germline V gene. The CDR3 region is CASSIQRQETQYF. CDR3 nucleotides: TGTGCCAGCAGCATACAAAGACAAGAGACCCAGTACTTC. Full variable domain (rest looked up from reference TRBV7-3 and TRBJ2-5): GAGVSQTPSNKVTEKGKYVELRCDPISGHTALYWYRQSLGQGPEFLIYFQGTGAADDSGLPNDRFFAVRPEGSVSTLKIQRTERGDSAVYLCASSIQRQETQYFGPGTRLLVL.

This clone occurred a few times. The gene calls are TRBV27 and TRBJ1-2, with 9 bases that match TRBD1. Germline CDR1 reads MNHEY; CDR2 reads SMNVEV (reference sequence). The V and J ends lost 5 bases and 1 base, in that order; junction bases with no gene match: 11. The CDR3 totals 17 residues. This CDR3 is CASSPGGQGFFNYGYTF. In DNA, the CDR3 is TGTGCCAGCAGTCCCGGGGGACAGGGCTTCTTTAACTATGGCTACACCTTC.

This sequence joins TRBV4-3 and TRBJ2-3, with 9 bases matching TRBD2. V lost 4 bases and J lost 5; bases outside the gene matches: 10. CDR1 LGHNA and CDR2 YSLEER come from the germline V gene. CDR3 length: 16 residues. CDR3 coding DNA: TGCGCCAGCAGCCCCCAAGGTAGCGGGAGCGGAGATACGCAGTATTTT. Protein sequence: CASSPQGSGSGDTQYF.

In this sample, this clone turned up a few times. The chain combines TRBV28 with TRBJ2-2, with 13 bases aligning to TRBD2. CDR1 and CDR2 (germline): MDHEN, SYDVKM. This CDR3 is built from 15 residues. V gave up 9 bases and J gave up 3 bases; unmatched junction bases: 4. CDR3: CASRLAGGDTGELFF. DNA of the CDR3: TGTGCCAGTAGACTAGCGGGAGGCGACACCGGGGAGCTGTTTTTT.